What follows is one TCR beta chain and its context. Its antigen target is currently unknown. Qualities for individual bases were not recorded, and no much larger clone is one base off. Other nucleotide sequences from this sample produce the same CDR3. Measured from the cysteine to the phenylalanine, the CDR3 is 15 residues long. Only the CDR3 region is kept as DNA, spanning 45 bases read in frame from base 1. V sheds 0 bases and J sheds 0 bases, leaving 4 bases between their ends. According to the germline V gene, CDR1 reads SGDLS and CDR2 reads YYNGEE. CD8 naive samples consisted of CD45RO-negative cells that were positively selected for CCR7, yielding a CD45RA+CCR7+ population without TemRA cells. The donors were healthy, HIV-negative adults who had no recently reported acute infections or vaccinations. Every donor was a Caucasian adult residing in Nashville, Tennessee, USA. After blood collection by leukapheresis, PBMCs were isolated using Ficoll-Histopaque density gradient centrifugation and then cryopreserved in the vapor phase of liquid nitrogen. Purity and quantity of every magnetically sorted T cell population were checked by analytical flow cytometry. Genomic DNA was isolated from each sorted fraction and quantified by UV absorbance on a Nanodrop 2000c.

TCR CDR3 regions were amplified from genomic DNA by multiplex PCR using the deep immunoSEQ assay. Genomic DNA extracted from each cell subset was distributed evenly over all wells of several immunoSEQ 96-well plates, and each plate served as one replicate. For sorted subsets, about 220 ng of genomic DNA, equivalent to some 33,000 T cell genomes, went into each replicate PCR. The purified libraries were quantified using a Qubit 3.0 fluorometer, sized with a Bioanalyzer 2100, and then quantified again using the KAPA Library Quantification kit. A separate single-read 150-cycle Illumina NextSeq 550 flow cell was used to sequence each immunoSEQ 96-well plate. Concerning the study's data processing: The immunoSEQ output contained only junctional sequences without quality scores, so filtering could not match that applied to full-length reads. To assign V/J genes and CDR3, sequences were annotated against IMGT germline references using PyIR, a Python wrapper for IgBLAST v1.9. Any read was removed if the V/J assignment was weak (E-value above 1e-6), the CDR3 was missing, or the read contained stop codons, out-of-frame junctions, or ambiguous translated residues. V3J clonotypes were defined by identical inferred V gene, J gene, and CDR3 amino acid sequence. The percentage overlap between two repertoires was calculated by dividing the number of shared unique clonotypes by the size of the smaller repertoire. Three approaches were used to assess repertoire richness: RTK rarefaction, the Chao1 estimator, and Recon v2.1 estimates of unobserved clonotypes. Generation probabilities were computed with OLGA for all TCRbeta clonotypes obtained by the gDNA method from a handful of donors. Not all clones reach the TCRdb copy of this immuneACCESS table, which keeps in-frame sequences only. Checked studies attribute under half of the gap to unresolved V genes and leave the rest unexplained. The DNA gave D and trimming, while V, J and clone size come from that table. The sample table contains a few million clones; only one count was recorded for approximately 92% of them. Together, the top ten hold about 1.7% of the sample.

The sample comes from a study of shared clonotypes between healthy human individuals (dated by TCRdb to about 2020). Describing the broader study: The cohort included three men and a couple of women between 18 and 49 years of age. For each donor, CD4 naive and CD4 memory were each run on three plates, CD8 naive on two plates, and CD8 memory on one plate. The study deeply sequenced blood TCR repertoires of about 5 healthy adults to estimate repertoire size and the extent of clonotype sharing between individuals. To increase sequencing depth and limit assay-specific biases, different laboratories used diverse techniques to prepare libraries and sequence TCR repertoires. Between about 0.9 and 9 billion PBMCs per donor were obtained by leukapheresis.

Overall study results and their limits: The small number of donors limited the genetic and exposure-history diversity represented. Larger estimated clonotype richness was generally found for naive subsets than for memory subsets. When a few donors were compared, the shared fraction of clonotypes was around 5% for naive CD4, 3.5% for naive CD8, roughly 2.5% for memory CD4, and 0.4% for memory CD8. Only blood was sampled, and tissue TCR repertoires likely differ from those in blood. Clonotypes shared by all four sorted-subset donors showed higher generation probabilities than non-shared clonotypes. Based on pairwise subsampling, the degree of clonotype sharing among donors was expected to be affected by sequencing depth. Even with the large sequencing depth, rarefaction of the sorted-subset datasets indicated that sequencing was incomplete.

This TCR derives from a man between 18 and 35 years old in good health. Some clones in this sample may be carry-over from other donors' samples. The material sequenced was naive CD8+ T cells from PBMCs. Sample cell subset or site, as interpreted from the label and publication: CD45RA+CCR7+. Recombination joined TRBV9 with TRBJ2-6, with the D gene too uncertain to name. The DNA sequence is given as TGTGCCAGCAGCGTAGGTAGCTCTGGGGCCAACGTCCTGACTTTC. Protein translation: CASSVGSSGANVLTF.